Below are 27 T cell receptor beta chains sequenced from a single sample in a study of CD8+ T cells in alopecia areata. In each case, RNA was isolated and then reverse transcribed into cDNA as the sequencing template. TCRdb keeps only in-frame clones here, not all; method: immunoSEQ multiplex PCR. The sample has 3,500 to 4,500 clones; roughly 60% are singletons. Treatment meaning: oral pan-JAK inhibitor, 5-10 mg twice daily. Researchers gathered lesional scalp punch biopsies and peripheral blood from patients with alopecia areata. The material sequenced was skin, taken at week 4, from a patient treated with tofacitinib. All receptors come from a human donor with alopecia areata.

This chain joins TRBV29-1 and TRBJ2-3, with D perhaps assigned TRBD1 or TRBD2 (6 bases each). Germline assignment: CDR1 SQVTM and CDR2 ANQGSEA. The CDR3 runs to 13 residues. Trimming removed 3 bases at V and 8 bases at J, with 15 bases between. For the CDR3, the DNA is TGCAGCGTTGATCTCGACACGGGGGCTACGCAGTATTTT. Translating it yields CSVDLDTGATQYF.

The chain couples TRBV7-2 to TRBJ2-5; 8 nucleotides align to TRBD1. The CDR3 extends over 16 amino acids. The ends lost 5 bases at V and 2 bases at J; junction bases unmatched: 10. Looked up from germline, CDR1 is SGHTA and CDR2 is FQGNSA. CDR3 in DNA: TGTGCCAGCAGCCCTCACGCGGGACAGGTGCAAGAGACCCAGTACTTC. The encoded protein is CASSPHAGQVQETQYF. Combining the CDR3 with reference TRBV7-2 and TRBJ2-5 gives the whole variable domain GAGVSQSPSNKVTEKGKDVELRCDPISGHTALYWYRQSLGQGLEFLIYFQGNSAPDKSGLPSDRFSAERTGGSVSTLTIQRTQQEDSAVYLCASSPHAGQVQETQYFGPGTRLLVL.

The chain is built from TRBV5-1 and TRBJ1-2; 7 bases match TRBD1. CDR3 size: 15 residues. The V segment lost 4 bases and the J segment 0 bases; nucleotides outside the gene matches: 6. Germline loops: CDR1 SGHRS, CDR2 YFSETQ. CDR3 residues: CASSLSGTANYGYTF. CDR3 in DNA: TGCGCCAGCAGCCTGTCCGGGACAGCTAACTATGGCTACACCTTC.

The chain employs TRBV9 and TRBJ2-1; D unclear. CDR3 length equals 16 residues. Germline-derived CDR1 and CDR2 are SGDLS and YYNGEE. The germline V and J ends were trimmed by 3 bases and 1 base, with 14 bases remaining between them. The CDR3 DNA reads TGTGCCAGCAGCGGGGAAAACCTGGGGTCCTACAATGAGCAGTTCTTC. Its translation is CASSGENLGSYNEQFF.

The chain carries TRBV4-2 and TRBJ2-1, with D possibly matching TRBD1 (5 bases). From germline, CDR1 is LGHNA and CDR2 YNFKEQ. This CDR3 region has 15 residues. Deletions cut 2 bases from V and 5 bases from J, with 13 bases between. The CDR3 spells CASSQPRQTDNEQFF. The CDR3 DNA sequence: TGTGCCAGCAGCCAACCGAGACAGACAGACAATGAGCAGTTCTTC.

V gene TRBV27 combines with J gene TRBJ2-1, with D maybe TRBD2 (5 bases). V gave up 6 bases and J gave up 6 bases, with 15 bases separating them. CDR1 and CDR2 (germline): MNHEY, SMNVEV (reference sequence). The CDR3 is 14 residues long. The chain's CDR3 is CASSDLRLTNEQFF. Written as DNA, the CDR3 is TGTGCCAGCAGCGACCTTAGACTAACCAATGAGCAGTTCTTC.

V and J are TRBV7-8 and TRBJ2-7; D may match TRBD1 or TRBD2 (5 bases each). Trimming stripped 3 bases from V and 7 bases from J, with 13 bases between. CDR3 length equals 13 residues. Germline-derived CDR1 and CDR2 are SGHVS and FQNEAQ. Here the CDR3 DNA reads TGTGCCAGCAGCTTCGGGACCCTTTGGGAGCAGTACTTC. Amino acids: CASSFGTLWEQYF.

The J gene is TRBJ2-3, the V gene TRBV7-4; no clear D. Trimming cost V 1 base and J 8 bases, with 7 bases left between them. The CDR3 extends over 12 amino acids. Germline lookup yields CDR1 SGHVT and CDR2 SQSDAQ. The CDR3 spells CASSLGGSTQYF. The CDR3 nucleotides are TGTGCCAGCAGCTTAGGCGGATCTACGCAGTATTTT. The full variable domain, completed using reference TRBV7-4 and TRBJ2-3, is GAGVSQSPRYKVAKRGRDVALRCDSISGHVTLYWYRQTLGQGSEVLTYSQSDAQRDKSGRPSGRFSAERPERSVSTLKIQRTEQGDSAVYLCASSLGGSTQYFGPGTRLTVL.

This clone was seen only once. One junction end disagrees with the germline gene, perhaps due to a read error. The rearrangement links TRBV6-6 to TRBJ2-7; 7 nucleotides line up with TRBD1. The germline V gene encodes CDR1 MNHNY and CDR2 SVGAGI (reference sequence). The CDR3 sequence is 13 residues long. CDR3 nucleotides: TGTACCAGCAGCAGGACAGGTCGCTACGAGCAGTACTTC. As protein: CTSSRTGRYEQYF.

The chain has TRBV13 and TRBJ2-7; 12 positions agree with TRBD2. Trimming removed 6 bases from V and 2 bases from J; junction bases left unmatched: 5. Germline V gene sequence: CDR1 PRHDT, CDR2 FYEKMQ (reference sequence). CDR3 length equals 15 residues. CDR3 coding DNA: TGTGCCAGCAGGCCGAGACTAGCGGGAGCCTACGAGCAGTACTTC. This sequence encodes CASRPRLAGAYEQYF.

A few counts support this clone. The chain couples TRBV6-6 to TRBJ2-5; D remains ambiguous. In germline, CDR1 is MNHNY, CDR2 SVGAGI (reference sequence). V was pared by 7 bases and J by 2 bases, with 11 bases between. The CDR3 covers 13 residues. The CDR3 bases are TGTGCCAGCAATAGGATCAGGCAAGAGACCCAGTACTTC. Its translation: CASNRIRQETQYF.

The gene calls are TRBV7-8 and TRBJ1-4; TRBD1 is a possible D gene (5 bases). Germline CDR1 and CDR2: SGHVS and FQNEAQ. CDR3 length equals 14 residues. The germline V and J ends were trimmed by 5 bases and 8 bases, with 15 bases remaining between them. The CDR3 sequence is CASSLNSPGEKLFF. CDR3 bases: TGTGCCAGCAGCCTAAACTCACCAGGGGAAAAACTGTTTTTT.

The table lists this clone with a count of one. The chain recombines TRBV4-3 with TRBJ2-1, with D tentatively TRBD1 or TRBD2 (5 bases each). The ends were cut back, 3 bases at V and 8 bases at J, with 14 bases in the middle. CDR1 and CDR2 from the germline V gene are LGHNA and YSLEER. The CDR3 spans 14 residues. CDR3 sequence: CASSQGRPGDEQFF. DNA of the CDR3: TGCGCCAGCAGCCAGGGACGGCCAGGCGATGAGCAGTTCTTC.

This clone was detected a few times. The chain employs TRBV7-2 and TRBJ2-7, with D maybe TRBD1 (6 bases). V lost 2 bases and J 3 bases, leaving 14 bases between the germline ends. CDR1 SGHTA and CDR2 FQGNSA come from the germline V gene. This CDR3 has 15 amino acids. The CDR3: CASSLSQTGYYEQYF. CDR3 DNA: TGTGCCAGCAGCTTAAGTCAGACAGGTTACTACGAGCAGTACTTC. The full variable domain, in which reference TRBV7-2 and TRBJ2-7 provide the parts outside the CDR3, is GAGVSQSPSNKVTEKGKDVELRCDPISGHTALYWYRQSLGQGLEFLIYFQGNSAPDKSGLPSDRFSAERTGGSVSTLTIQRTQQEDSAVYLCASSLSQTGYYEQYFGPGTRLTVT.

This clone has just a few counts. The CDR3 DNA is TGTGCCAGCAGCCTCAGTTATAGCGGGAGTCACCAAGAGACCCAGTACTTC. Its protein is CASSLSYSGSHQETQYF. The V call is TRBV4-2, the J call TRBJ2-5; 9 bases line up with TRBD2. The CDR3 covers 17 residues. J lost 0 bases, V lost 4 bases, and 9 bases had no gene match. Germline assignment: CDR1 LGHNA and CDR2 YNFKEQ.

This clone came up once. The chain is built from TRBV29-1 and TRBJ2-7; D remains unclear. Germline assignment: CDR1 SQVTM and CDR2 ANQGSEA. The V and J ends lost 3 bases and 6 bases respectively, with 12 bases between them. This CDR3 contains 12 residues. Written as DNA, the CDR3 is TGCAGCGTTGAGTTCCAGGCTGGCGAGCAGTACTTC. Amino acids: CSVEFQAGEQYF.

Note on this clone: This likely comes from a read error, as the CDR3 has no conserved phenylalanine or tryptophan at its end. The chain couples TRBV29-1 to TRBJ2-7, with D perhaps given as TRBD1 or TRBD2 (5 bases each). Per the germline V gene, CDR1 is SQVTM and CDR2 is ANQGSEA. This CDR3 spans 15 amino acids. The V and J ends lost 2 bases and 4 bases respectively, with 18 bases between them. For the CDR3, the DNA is TGCAGCGTTGAACTAGGGGACGCATTCTATTACGAGCAGTACTCG. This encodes CSVELGDAFYYEQYS.

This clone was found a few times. The CDR3 spells CASSPGKRSTGELFF. CDR3 nucleotides: TGTGCCAGCTCACCCGGGAAGCGATCCACCGGGGAGCTGTTTTTT. The chain recombines TRBV18 with TRBJ2-2; D may be TRBD2 (5 bases). The CDR3 spans 15 residues. Trimming took off 3 bases at V and 4 bases at J, with 12 bases between the two ends. Germline V CDR1 and CDR2: KGHSH, LQKENI.

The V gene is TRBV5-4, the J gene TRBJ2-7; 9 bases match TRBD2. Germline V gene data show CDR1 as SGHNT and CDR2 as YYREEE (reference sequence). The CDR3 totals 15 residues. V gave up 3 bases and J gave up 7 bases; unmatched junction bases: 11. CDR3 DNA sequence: TGTGCCAGCAGCTGGCAGAGCGGGAGGAACCGGGAGCAGTACTTC. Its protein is CASSWQSGRNREQYF.

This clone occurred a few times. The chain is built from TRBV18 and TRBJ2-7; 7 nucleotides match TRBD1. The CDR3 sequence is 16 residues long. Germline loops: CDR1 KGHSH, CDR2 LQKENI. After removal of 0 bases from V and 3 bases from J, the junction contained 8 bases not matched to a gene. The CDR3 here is CASSPPRAGGFYEQYF. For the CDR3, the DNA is TGTGCCAGCTCACCACCGCGGGCAGGGGGTTTCTACGAGCAGTACTTC. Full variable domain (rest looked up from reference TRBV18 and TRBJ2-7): NAGVMQNPRHLVRRRGQEARLRCSPMKGHSHVYWYRQLPEEGLKFMVYLQKENIIDESGMPKERFSAEFPKEGPSILRIQQVVRGDSAAYFCASSPPRAGGFYEQYFGPGTRLTVT.

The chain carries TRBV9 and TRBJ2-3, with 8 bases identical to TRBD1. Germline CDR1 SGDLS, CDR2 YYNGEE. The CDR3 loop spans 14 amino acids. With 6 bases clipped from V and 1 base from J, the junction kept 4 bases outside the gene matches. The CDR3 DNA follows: TGTGCCAGCAACGTGGGACAGGGCACAGATACGCAGTATTTT. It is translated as CASNVGQGTDTQYF.

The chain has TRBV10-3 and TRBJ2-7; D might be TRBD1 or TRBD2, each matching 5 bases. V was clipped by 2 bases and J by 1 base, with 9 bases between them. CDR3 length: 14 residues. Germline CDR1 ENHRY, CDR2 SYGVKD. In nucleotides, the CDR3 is TGTGCCATCAGTGAGGGGGACGGATCCTACGAGCAGTACTTC. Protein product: CAISEGDGSYEQYF.

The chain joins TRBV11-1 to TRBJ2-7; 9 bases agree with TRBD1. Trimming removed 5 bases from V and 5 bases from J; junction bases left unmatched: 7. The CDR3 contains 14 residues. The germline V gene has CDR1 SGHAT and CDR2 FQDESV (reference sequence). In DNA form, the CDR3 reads TGTGCCAGCAGCCGGACAGGGGCGACCCACGAGCAGTACTTC. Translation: CASSRTGATHEQYF.

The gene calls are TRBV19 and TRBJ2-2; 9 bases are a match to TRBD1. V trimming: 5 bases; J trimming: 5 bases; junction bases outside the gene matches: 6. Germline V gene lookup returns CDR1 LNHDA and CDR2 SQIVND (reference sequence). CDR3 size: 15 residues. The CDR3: CASSPGQGTTGELFF. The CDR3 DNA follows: TGTGCCAGTAGTCCTGGACAGGGGACGACCGGGGAGCTGTTTTTT.

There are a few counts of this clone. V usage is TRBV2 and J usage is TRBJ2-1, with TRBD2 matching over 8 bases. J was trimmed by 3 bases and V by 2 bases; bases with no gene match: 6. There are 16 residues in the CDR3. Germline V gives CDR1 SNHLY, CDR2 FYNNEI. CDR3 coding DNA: TGTGCCAGCAGTGAAAGTAGCGGGAAATTCTACAATGAGCAGTTCTTC. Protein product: CASSESSGKFYNEQFF.

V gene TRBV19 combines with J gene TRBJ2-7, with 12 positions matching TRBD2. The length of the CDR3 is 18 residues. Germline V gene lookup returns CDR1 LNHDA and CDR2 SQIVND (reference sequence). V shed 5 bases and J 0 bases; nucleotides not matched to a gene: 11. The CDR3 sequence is CASSPSGRGYPSSYEQYF. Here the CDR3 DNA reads TGTGCCAGTAGTCCTAGCGGGAGGGGATACCCGAGCTCCTACGAGCAGTACTTC.

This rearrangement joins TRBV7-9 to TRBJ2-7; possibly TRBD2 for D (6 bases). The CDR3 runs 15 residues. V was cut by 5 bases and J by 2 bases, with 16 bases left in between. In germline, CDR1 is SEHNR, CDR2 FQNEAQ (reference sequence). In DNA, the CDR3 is TGTGCCAGCAGCCGTTCGTTGGCGGGAACCTACGAGCAGTACTTC. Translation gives CASSRSLAGTYEQYF.